This T cell receptor beta chain is from a study of cytomegalovirus exposure and HLA in healthy donors. Study findings and constraints: TCR beta chain V- and J-gene trimming was linked, in a later analysis, to a missense variant in DCLRE1C. Looking again later, the authors saw that most CMV-associated TCR beta chains seemed HLA-restricted.

CDR3 size: 15 residues. In germline, CDR1 is LNHNV, CDR2 YYDKDF (reference sequence). J was trimmed by 7 bases and V by 1 base; bases with no gene match: 5. It was with 60 Vbeta and 13 Jbeta primers that the PCR ran. Profiled with immunoSEQ multiplex PCR; TCRdb holds only in-frame clones, not every one. This sample carries 200,000 to 250,000 clones, about 80% of them seen once, and the ten largest clones take over 0.5%. Worth noting for this clone: Antigen specificity is unknown.

The chain joins TRBV15 to TRBJ1-4, with 8 bases that match TRBD1. The specimen sequenced was PBMCs. The TCR originated in a woman aged 40 to 55 in good health and CMV-seronegative. CDR3 loop: CATSRVGQVFEKLFF. CDR3 nucleotide sequence: TGTGCCACCAGCAGAGTGGGACAGGTCTTTGAAAAACTGTTTTTT.